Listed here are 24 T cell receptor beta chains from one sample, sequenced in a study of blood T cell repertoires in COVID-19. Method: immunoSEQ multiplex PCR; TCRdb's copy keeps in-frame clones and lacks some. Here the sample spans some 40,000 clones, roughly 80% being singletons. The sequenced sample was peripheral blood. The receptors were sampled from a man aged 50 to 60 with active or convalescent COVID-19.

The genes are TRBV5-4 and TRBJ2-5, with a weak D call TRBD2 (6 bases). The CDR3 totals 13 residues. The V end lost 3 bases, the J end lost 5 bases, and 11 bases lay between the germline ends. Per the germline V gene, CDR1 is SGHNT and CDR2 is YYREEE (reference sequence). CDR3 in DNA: TGTGCCAGCAGCTCGACGGGGAGGGAGACCCAGTACTTC. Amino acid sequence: CASSSTGRETQYF.

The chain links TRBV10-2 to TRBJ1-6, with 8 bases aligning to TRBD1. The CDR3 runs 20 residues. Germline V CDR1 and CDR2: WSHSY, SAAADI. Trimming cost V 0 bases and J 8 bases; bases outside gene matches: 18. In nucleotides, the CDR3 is TGCGCCAGCAGTGAGTCGCCGAAACCGTATGACAGGGGAGACGATTCACCCCTCCACTTT. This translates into CASSESPKPYDRGDDSPLHF.

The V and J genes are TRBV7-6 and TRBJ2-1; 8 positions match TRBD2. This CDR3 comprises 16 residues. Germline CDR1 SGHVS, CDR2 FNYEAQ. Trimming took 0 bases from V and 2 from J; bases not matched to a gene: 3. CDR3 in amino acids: CASSLALRGAYNEQFF. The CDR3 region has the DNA TGTGCCAGCAGCTTAGCATTGCGGGGGGCCTACAATGAGCAGTTCTTC.

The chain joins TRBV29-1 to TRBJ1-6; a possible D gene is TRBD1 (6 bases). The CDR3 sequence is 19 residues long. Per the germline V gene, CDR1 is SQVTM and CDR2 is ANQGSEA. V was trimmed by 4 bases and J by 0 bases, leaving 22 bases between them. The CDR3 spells CSVGEGGTIPSSYNSPLHF. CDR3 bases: TGCAGCGTTGGGGAGGGAGGGACAATCCCGAGCTCCTATAATTCACCCCTCCACTTT. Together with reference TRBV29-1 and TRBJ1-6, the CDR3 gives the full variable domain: SAVISQKPSRDICQRGTSLTIQCQVDSQVTMMFWYRQQPGQSLTLIATANQGSEATYESGFVIDKFPISRPNLTFSTLTVSNMSPEDSSIYLCSVGEGGTIPSSYNSPLHFGNGTRLTVT.

CDR3 coding DNA: TGCGCCAGCAGCTCCGGCGGTGGACAGGATAACTATGGCTACACCTTC. Protein sequence: CASSSGGGQDNYGYTF. The chain employs TRBV5-1 and TRBJ1-2, with TRBD1 matching 7 bases. V shed 3 bases and J 1 base; nucleotides not matched to a gene: 9. CDR1 and CDR2 from the germline V gene are SGHRS and YFSETQ. This CDR3 is built from 16 residues.

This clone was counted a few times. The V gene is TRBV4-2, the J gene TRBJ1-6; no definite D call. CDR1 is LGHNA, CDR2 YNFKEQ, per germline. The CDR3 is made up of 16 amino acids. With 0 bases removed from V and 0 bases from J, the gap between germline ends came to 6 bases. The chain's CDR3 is CASSQEKSSYNSPLHF. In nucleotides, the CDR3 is TGTGCCAGCAGCCAAGAAAAGAGCTCCTATAATTCACCCCTCCACTTT.

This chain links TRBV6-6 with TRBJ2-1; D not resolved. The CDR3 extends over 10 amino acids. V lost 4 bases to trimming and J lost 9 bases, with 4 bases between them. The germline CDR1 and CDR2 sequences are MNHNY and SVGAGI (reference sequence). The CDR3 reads CASSSGEQFF. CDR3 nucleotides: TGTGCCAGCAGTTCCGGTGAGCAGTTCTTC.

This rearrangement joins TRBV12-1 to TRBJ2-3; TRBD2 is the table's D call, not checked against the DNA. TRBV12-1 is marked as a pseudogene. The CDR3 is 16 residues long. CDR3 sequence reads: CASSFGVAAMADTQYF. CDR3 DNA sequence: TGTGCCAGCAGCTTTGGGGTAGCGGCTATGGCAGATACGCAGTATTTT.

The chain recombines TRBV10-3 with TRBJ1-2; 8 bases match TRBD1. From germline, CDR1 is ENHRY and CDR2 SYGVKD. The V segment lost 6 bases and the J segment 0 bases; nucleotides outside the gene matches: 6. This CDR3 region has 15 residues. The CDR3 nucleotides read TGTGCCATCAGGGACCAGGGGGCGCCTAACTATGGCTACACCTTC. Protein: CAIRDQGAPNYGYTF.

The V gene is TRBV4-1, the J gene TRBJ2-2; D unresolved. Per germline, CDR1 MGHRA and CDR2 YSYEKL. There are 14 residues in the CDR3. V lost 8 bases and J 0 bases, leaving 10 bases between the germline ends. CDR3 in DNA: TGCGCCAGCGCCGTGCTACCGAACACCGGGGAGCTGTTTTTT. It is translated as CASAVLPNTGELFF.

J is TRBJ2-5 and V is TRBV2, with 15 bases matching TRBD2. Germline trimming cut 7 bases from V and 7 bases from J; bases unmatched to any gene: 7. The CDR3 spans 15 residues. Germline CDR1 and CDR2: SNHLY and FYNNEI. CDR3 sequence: CASKGTSGGPGTQYF. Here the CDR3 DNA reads TGTGCCAGCAAGGGGACTAGCGGGGGGCCGGGGACCCAGTACTTC.

CDR3 nucleotides: TGTGCCAGCAGCTTAGGGGGGGCAGGGGGCTATGGCTACACCTTC. Residues: CASSLGGAGGYGYTF. The V call is TRBV11-2, the J call TRBJ1-2, with TRBD1 matching over 7 bases. CDR3 size: 15 residues. Germline V gene lookup returns CDR1 SGHAT and CDR2 FQNNGV. The ends lost 1 base at V and 4 bases at J; junction bases unmatched: 6.

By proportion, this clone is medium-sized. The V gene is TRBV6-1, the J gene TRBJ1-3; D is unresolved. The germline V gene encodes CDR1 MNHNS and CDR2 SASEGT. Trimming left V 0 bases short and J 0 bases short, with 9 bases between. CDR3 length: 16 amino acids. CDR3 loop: CASSEAVEGSGNTIYF. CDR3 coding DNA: TGTGCCAGCAGTGAAGCCGTAGAGGGCTCTGGAAACACCATATATTTT.

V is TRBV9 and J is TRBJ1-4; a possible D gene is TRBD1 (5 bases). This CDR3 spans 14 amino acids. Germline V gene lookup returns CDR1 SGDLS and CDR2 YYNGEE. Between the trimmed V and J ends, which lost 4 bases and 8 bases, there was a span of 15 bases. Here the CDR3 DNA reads TGTGCCAGCAGCCCTTGGGGCTCGGGCGAAAAACTGTTTTTT. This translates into CASSPWGSGEKLFF.

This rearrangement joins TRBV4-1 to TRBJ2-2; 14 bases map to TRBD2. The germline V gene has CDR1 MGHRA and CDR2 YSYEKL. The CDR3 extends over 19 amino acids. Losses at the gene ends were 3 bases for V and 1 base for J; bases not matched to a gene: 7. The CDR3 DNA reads TGCGCCAGCAGCCACTTACTCGGGACTAGCGGGGGGAACACCGGGGAGCTGTTTTTT. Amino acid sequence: CASSHLLGTSGGNTGELFF.

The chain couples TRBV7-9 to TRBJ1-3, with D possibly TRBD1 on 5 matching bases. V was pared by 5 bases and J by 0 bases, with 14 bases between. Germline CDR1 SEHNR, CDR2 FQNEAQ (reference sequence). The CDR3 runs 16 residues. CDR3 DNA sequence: TGTGCCAGCAGCCCAGGAGGGGCGAACTCTGGAAACACCATATATTTT. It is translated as CASSPGGANSGNTIYF.

CDR3 in amino acids: CASSLVQLGGRTDTQYF. As DNA, the CDR3 is TGTGCCAGCAGCTTAGTTCAATTGGGGGGGCGGACAGATACGCAGTATTTT. This rearrangement joins TRBV7-6 to TRBJ2-3; D possibly corresponds to TRBD2 (7 bases). The CDR3 length is 17 residues. CDR1 SGHVS and CDR2 FNYEAQ come from the germline V gene. Trimming took 1 base from V and 3 from J, leaving 17 bases between them.

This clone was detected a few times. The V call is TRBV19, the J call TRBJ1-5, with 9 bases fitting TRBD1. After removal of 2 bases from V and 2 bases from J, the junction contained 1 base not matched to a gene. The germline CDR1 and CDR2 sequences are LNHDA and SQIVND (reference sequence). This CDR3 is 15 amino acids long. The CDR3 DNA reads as TGTGCCAGTAGTATATGGGACAGGGGCAATCAGCCCCAGCATTTT. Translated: CASSIWDRGNQPQHF.

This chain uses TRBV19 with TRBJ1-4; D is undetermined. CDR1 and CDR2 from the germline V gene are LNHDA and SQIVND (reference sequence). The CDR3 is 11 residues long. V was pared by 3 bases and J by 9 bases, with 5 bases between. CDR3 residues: CASSIQKKLFF. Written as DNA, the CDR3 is TGTGCCAGTAGTATCCAAAAAAAACTGTTTTTT.

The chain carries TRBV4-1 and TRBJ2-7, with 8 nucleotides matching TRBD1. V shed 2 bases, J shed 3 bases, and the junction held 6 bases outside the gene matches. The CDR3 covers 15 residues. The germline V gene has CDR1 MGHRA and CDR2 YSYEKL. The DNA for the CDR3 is TGCGCCAGCAGCCAAACCGGGACAGGAGACTACGAGCAGTACTTC. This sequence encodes CASSQTGTGDYEQYF.

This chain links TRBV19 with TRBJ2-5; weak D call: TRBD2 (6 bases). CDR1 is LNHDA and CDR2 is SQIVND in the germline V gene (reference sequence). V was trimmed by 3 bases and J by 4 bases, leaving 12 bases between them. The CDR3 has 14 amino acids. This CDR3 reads CASSIDTGGETQYF. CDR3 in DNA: TGTGCCAGTAGTATCGATACCGGGGGAGAGACCCAGTACTTC. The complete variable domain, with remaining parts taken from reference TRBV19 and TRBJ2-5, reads DGGITQSPKYLFRKEGQNVTLSCEQNLNHDAMYWYRQDPGQGLRLIYYSQIVNDFQKGDIAEGYSVSREKKESFPLTVTSAQKNPTAFYLCASSIDTGGETQYFGPGTRLLVL.

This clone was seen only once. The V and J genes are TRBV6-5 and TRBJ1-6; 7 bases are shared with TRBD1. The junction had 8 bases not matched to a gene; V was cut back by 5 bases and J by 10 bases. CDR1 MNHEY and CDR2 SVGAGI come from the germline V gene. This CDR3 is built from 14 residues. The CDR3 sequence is CASSPDRVGSPLHF. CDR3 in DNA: TGTGCCAGCAGTCCCGACAGGGTAGGGTCACCCCTCCACTTT.

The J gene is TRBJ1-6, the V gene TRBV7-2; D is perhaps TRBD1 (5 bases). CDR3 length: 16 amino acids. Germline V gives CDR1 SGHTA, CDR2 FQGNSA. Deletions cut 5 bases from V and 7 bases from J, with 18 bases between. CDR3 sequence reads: CASSPSGGTPNSPLHF. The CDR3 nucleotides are TGTGCCAGCAGCCCCAGTGGAGGGACGCCAAATTCACCCCTCCACTTT. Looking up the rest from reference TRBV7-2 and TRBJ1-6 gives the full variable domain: GAGVSQSPSNKVTEKGKDVELRCDPISGHTALYWYRQSLGQGLEFLIYFQGNSAPDKSGLPSDRFSAERTGGSVSTLTIQRTQQEDSAVYLCASSPSGGTPNSPLHFGNGTRLTVT.

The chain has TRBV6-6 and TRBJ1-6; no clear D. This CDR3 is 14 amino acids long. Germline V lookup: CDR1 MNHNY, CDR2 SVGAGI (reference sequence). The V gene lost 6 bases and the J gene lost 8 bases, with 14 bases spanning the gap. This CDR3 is CASSPTHQDSPLHF. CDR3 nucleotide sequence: TGTGCCAGCAGCCCGACACATCAGGATTCACCCCTCCACTTT.